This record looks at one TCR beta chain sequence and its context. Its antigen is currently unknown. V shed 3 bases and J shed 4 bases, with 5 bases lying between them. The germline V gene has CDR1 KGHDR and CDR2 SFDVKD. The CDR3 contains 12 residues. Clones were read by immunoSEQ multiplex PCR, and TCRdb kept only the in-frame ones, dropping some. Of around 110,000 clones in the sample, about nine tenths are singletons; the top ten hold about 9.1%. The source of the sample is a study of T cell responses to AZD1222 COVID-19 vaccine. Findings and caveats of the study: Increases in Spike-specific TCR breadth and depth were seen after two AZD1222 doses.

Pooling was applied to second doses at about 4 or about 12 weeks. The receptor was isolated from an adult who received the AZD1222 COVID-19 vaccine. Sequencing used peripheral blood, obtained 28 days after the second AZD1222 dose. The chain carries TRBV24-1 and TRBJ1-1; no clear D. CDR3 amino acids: CATSDPGTEAFF. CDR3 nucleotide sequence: TGTGCCACCAGTGATCCGGGCACTGAAGCTTTCTTT.